This T cell receptor (beta chain) was identified in a study of blood T cell repertoires in COVID-19. Turning to the study itself: Whether acute or convalescent, the COVID-19 samples came from the United States, Italy and Spain. The cDNA or gDNA used as material had been derived from T cells, B-cell-depleted T cells, or PBMCs.

Per the authors' pipeline: The authors estimated nucleated cell counts from reference gene primer amplification. Method: immunoSEQ multiplex PCR; TCRdb's copy keeps in-frame clones and lacks some. D and trimming come from the DNA, and the V and J calls and clone size come from that table. The sample consists of roughly 180,000 clones, 65% to 85% of them appearing once. After removal of 5 bases from V and 5 bases from J, the junction contained 8 bases not matched to a gene. Germline-derived CDR1 and CDR2 are SEHNR and FQNEAQ (reference sequence). This CDR3 spans 15 amino acids. The chain uses TRBV7-9 and TRBJ2-2, with 7 bases identical to TRBD1. This receptor was taken from a woman in her 30s with acute or convalescent COVID-19. Sequenced material: peripheral blood. CDR3 protein: CASSETGVGTGELFF. The CDR3 DNA is TGTGCCAGCAGCGAAACAGGGGTCGGGACCGGGGAGCTGTTTTTT.